This TCR beta chain was recovered during a study of blood T cell repertoires in COVID-19. Study-wide background: The cDNA or gDNA used as material had been derived from T cells, B-cell-depleted T cells, or PBMCs.

In assigning cohorts, the study relied on participant-reported clinical history. All recovered Cohort 3 donors got two negative PCRs, got clearance, or saw symptom resolution. Methods used by the authors: Amplified reference gene primers provided the basis for estimating nucleated cell counts. Profiled with immunoSEQ multiplex PCR; TCRdb holds only in-frame clones, not every one. Clone size and the V and J calls come from that table; the DNA yielded D and trimming. This table has 290,000 or so clones, more than 80% appearing once. The V gene's germline CDR1 is SGHAT and CDR2 FQNNGV. V was pared by 5 bases and J by 2 bases, with 12 bases between. The CDR3 consists of 14 residues.

The chain combines TRBV11-2 with TRBJ2-5, with D perhaps TRBD2 (6 bases). Source material: PBMCs or T cells enriched from blood (not recorded which). The TCR sequence derives from a woman in her thirties who had recovered from COVID-19. The CDR3 DNA sequence: TGTGCCAGCAGCCGTTCGGGGACTCAAGAGACCCAGTACTTC. Translated: CASSRSGTQETQYF.